Detailed here is one T cell receptor (beta chain). This sample is part of a study of CD8 T cells in Susac syndrome. The V and J ends lost 2 bases and 3 bases, in that order; junction bases with no gene match: 3. The CDR3 runs to 14 residues. Looked up from germline, CDR1 is MNHEY and CDR2 is SVGAGI. TCR beta sequencing covered blood CD8+ and CD4+ T cells. Stable or active relapsing-remitting multiple sclerosis, untreated and meeting revised McDonald criteria, defined the controls. In contrast to the negatively isolated CD8+ and CD4+ T cells, TEMRA cells were FACS-enriched. RNA totalling about 0.45 to 1 ug underwent reverse transcription with random hexamers. Amplification of TCR beta CDR3 across 54 Vbeta and 13 Jbeta was performed with immunoSEQ multiplex PCR. TCRdb reprocessed the immunoSEQ multiplex PCR reads via MiXCR and lists one record per CDR3 protein. The sample has roughly 400,000 distinct CDR3 sequences, around 85% seen once; the top ten hold roughly 0.1%.

The clonotype comes from a human donor with multiple sclerosis. The chain has TRBV6-5 and TRBJ1-2; TRBD1 matches 7 bases. The sample taken for sequencing was CD8+ T cells from PBMCs. Here the CDR3 DNA reads TGTGCCAGCAGTTACAAAACAGGGGACTATGGCTACACCTTC. Its translation: CASSYKTGDYGYTF.